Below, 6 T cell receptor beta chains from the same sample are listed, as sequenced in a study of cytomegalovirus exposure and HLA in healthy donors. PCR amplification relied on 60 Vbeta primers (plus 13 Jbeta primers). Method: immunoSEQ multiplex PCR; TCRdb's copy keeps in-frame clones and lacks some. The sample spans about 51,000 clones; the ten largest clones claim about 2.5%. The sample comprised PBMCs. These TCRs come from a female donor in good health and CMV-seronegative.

The CDR3 region has the DNA TGTGCCTGGAGTGGATCAGGGAGGAATCAGCCCCAGCATTTT. It encodes CAWSGSGRNQPQHF. This chain links TRBV30 with TRBJ1-5; D perhaps matches TRBD1 (5 bases). This CDR3 is built from 14 residues. Germline values: CDR1 GTSNPN, CDR2 SVGIG (reference sequence). Between the trimmed V and J ends, which lost 1 base and 4 bases, there was a span of 11 bases.

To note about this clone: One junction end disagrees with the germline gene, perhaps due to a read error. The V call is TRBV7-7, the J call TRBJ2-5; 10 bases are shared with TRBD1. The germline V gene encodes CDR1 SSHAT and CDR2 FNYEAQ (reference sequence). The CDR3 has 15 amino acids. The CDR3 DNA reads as TGTGCTAGCAGCGTAGACAGGGGGCTGTTCGAGACCCAGTACTTC. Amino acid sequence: CASSVDRGLFETQYF.

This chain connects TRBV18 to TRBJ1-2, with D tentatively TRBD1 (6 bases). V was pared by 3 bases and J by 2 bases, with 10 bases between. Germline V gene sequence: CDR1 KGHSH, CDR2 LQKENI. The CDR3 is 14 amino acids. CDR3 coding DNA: TGTGCCAGCTCACCCGGGACACCAAACTATGGCTACACCTTC. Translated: CASSPGTPNYGYTF.

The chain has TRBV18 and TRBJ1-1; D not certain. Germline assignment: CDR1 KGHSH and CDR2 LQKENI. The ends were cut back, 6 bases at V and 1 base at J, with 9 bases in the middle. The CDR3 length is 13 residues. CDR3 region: CASSLQQNTEAFF. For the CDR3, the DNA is TGTGCCAGCTCCCTACAGCAGAACACTGAAGCTTTCTTT. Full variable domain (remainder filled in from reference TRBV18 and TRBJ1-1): NAGVMQNPRHLVRRRGQEARLRCSPMKGHSHVYWYRQLPEEGLKFMVYLQKENIIDESGMPKERFSAEFPKEGPSILRIQQVVRGDSAAYFCASSLQQNTEAFFGQGTRLTVV.

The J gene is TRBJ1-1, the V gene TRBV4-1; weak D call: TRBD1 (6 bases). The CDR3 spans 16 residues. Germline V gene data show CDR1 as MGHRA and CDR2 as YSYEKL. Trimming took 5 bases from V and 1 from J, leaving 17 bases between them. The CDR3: CASSYREGGQNTEAFF. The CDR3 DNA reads TGCGCCAGCAGCTACCGGGAGGGGGGACAGAACACTGAAGCTTTCTTT.

The CDR3 loop reads CASSFGLAGLNEQFF. In DNA form, the CDR3 reads TGTGCCAGCAGCTTTGGACTAGCGGGCCTAAATGAGCAGTTCTTC. The J gene is TRBJ2-1, the V gene TRBV5-4; 11 bases match TRBD2. V dropped 2 bases and J dropped 7; count of bases not matched to a gene: 5. Germline CDR1 reads SGHNT; CDR2 reads YYREEE (reference sequence). The CDR3 is made up of 15 amino acids.